This passage covers 5 T cell receptor beta chains from one sample sequenced in a study of T-cell reconstitution after alpha-beta-depleted transplantation in children. During its preparation, the TCRbeta library received unique molecular identifiers. Using its own MiXCR run on the PCR reads, TCRdb lists one record per CDR3 protein. In the table there are 140,000 or so distinct CDR3 sequences, about 8.8% of which are singletons. The sequencing here drew on PBMCs, mostly from graft donor cells, taken 180 days after TCRalphabeta/CD19-depleted stem cell transplant. Source of these receptors: a female patient aged 2-9 years who had a stem cell transplant for congenital amegakaryocytic thrombocytopenia, so the T cells may come from the graft donor.

This clonotype showed up many times. The chain employs TRBV28 and TRBJ1-5; tentatively, D is TRBD1 (6 bases). The germline V gene has CDR1 MDHEN and CDR2 SYDVKM. This CDR3 spans 16 amino acids. The ends were cut back, 5 bases at V and 6 bases at J, with 20 bases in the middle. This chain's CDR3 is CASSPYDRQNLQPQHF. CDR3 nucleotide sequence: TGTGCCAGCAGTCCCTATGACAGGCAGAACCTTCAGCCCCAGCATTTT. The full variable domain, with the rest looked up from reference TRBV28 and TRBJ1-5, is DVKVTQSSRYLVKRTGEKVFLECVQDMDHENMFWYRQDPGLGLRLIYFSYDVKMKEKGDIPEGYSVSREKKERFSLILESASTNQTSMYLCASSPYDRQNLQPQHFGDGTRLSIL.

This clonotype was detected ten times or more. The rearrangement links TRBV20-1 to TRBJ1-5; D is unclear. The germline V gene has CDR1 DFQATT and CDR2 SNEGSKA (reference sequence). Trimming pared 3 bases from V and 7 bases from J, leaving 16 bases between. This CDR3 region has 14 residues. CDR3 nucleotides: TGCAGTGCTAGTGTCGGGCGGGGAGAACAGCCCCAGCATTTT. Encoded protein: CSASVGRGEQPQHF.

This clonotype turned up a few times. V and J are TRBV12-3 or TRBV12-4 and TRBJ2-3; 10 bases map to TRBD2. J gave up 1 base and V 5 bases, and 3 bases lay outside the gene matches. This CDR3 has 15 residues. CDR3: CASSILAGGTDTQYF. The CDR3 DNA reads TGTGCCAGCAGTATTCTAGCGGGGGGCACAGATACGCAGTATTTT.

A few counts support this clonotype. The chain uses TRBV5-6 and TRBJ1-2; a weak D match, TRBD1 (6 bases). The CDR3 is 14 amino acids. The germline V gene has CDR1 SGHDT and CDR2 YYEEEE. V dropped 2 bases and J dropped 4 bases, with 12 bases sitting between them. DNA for the CDR3: TGTGCCAGCAGCTTCAATAGGGGGGTCTATGGCTACACCTTC. This encodes CASSFNRGVYGYTF.

This chain connects TRBV20-1 to TRBJ2-2; the match to TRBD1 covers 8 bases. V dropped 3 bases and J dropped 1; count of bases not matched to a gene: 4. This CDR3 is built from 15 residues. In germline, CDR1 is DFQATT, CDR2 SNEGSKA (reference sequence). The CDR3 nucleotides are TGCAGTGCTAGGCCGACAGGGGAGAACACCGGGGAGCTGTTTTTT. Translation: CSARPTGENTGELFF.